A selection of T cell receptor beta chains follows, all from one sample in a study of shared clonotypes between healthy human individuals. Profiling relied on immunoSEQ multiplex PCR, and the TCRdb table lists in-frame clones only, not all of them. The table records around 440,000 clones, approximately 77% of them present only once. The sample taken for sequencing was PBMCs. The receptors derive from a middle-aged woman in good health. Some clones in this sample may be carry-over from other donors' samples. CDR3s include the opening cysteine and the closing phenylalanine or tryptophan. The D gene is left open where the match is weak. Where a row states a size, it is once, few, many or the class of an expanded clone; other rows omit it.

>TRBJ1-2|TRBV30|-|TRBD1
TGTGCCTGGAGTGTACAGGGGTACGGTGGCTACACCTTC
CAWSVQGYGGYTF
>TRBJ2-1|TRBV27|many|-
TGTGCCAGCAGCCACGACCGGTCCAGCTACAATGAGCAGTTCTTC
CASSHDRSSYNEQFF
>TRBJ2-7|TRBV28|-|-
TGTGCCAGCAGTCGCCCTAGCTCCTACGAGCAGTACTTC
CASSRPSSYEQYF
>TRBJ2-1|TRBV6-5|-|TRBD1
TGTGCCAGCAGGTCCGGGACAGGCGCCTACAATGAGCAGTTCTTC
CASRSGTGAYNEQFF
>TRBJ2-3|TRBV4-3|-|-
TGCGCCAGCAGCCAAGATATCCAGACAGATACGCAGTATTTT
CASSQDIQTDTQYF
>TRBJ1-2|TRBV20-1|few|TRBD1
TGCAGTGCTACAGGGGGCTATGGCTACACCTTC
CSATGGYGYTF
>TRBJ1-1|TRBV2|few|-
TGTGCCAGCAGCCCCGGTCCTGAAGCTTTCTTT
CASSPGPEAFF
>TRBJ2-1|TRBV9|-|-
TGTGCCAGCAGCGCGGAGGACCAGCAGTTCTTC
CASSAEDQQFF
>TRBJ2-1|TRBV7-3|-|TRBD2
TGTGCCAGCAGCCCCGGACTAGTCAATGAGCAGTTCTTC
CASSPGLVNEQFF
>TRBJ1-2|TRBV11-1|-|-
TGTGCCAGCAGCTTGAGGGCAGGGGAGTATGGCTACACCTTC
CASSLRAGEYGYTF
>TRBJ2-3|TRBV6-5|once|-
TGTGCCAGCAGTTCGTCGACAGTTAGCACAGATACGCAGTATTTT
CASSSSTVSTDTQYF
>TRBJ2-3|TRBV29-1|-|TRBD1
TGCAGCGTTGCGACCTTACAGGGGAGCACAGATACGCAGTATTTT
CSVATLQGSTDTQYF
>TRBJ2-3|TRBV5-5|-|-
TGTGCCAGCAGCTTGGAAGGGCCCCCCACAGATACGCAGTATTTT
CASSLEGPPTDTQYF
>TRBJ1-1|TRBV27|-|TRBD1
TGTGCCAGCAGTTACTCAGGGGGCGCGTCTACTGAAGCTTTCTTT
CASSYSGGASTEAFF
>TRBJ2-7|TRBV5-1|-|TRBD1
TGCGCCGGCAGCACGGGGACAGGGTGGAGGTACGAGCAGTACTTC
CAGSTGTGWRYEQYF
>TRBJ1-1|TRBV7-2|-|-
TGTGCCAGCAGCGTTCTCTCGGACCGCTACGATGAAGCTTTCTTT
CASSVLSDRYDEAFF
>TRBJ2-3|TRBV6-4|-|TRBD2
TGTGCCAGCAGCCCCGAAGCGGGAGGGACAGATACGCAGTATTTT
CASSPEAGGTDTQYF
>TRBJ2-7|TRBV18|-|TRBD2
TGTGCCAGCTCACCAATGATAGCGGGAGGGCATGAGCAGTACTTC
CASSPMIAGGHEQYF
>TRBJ2-5|TRBV18|-|-
TGTGCCAGCTCTCGGACGGGGTACCAAGAGACCCAGTACTTC
CASSRTGYQETQYF
>TRBJ2-3|TRBV30|-|-
TGTGCCTGGAATGGGGCTAGCGTGTCAGATACGCAGTATTTT
CAWNGASVSDTQYF
>TRBJ2-7|TRBV18|-|-
TGTGCCAGCTCACCCCCCAGTGGTTCCTACGAGCAGTACTTC
CASSPPSGSYEQYF
>TRBJ2-7|TRBV19|-|-
TGTGCCAGTAGTGCCCGGAACTCCTACGAGCAGTACTTC
CASSARNSYEQYF
>TRBJ2-5|TRBV15|-|-
TGTGCCACCAGCCCGATGGGGGTTCAAGAGACCCAGTACTTC
CATSPMGVQETQYF
>TRBJ1-1|TRBV19|-|TRBD1
TGTGCCAGTAGTATAGGCAGGGGGCCGAACACTGAAGCTTTCTTT
CASSIGRGPNTEAFF